This TCR beta chain was identified during a study of cytomegalovirus exposure and HLA in healthy donors. Findings of the study overall: Three of the chains that were CMV-associated were confirmed in vitro to be specific for CMV antigens.

Details on this clone: Its antigen is as yet unknown.

The CDR3 runs to 15 residues. Germline V gene data show CDR1 as KGHSH and CDR2 as LQKENI. Germline trimming cut 4 bases from V and 5 bases from J; bases unmatched to any gene: 8. Primers included in the PCR were 60 Vbeta and 13 Jbeta primers. Assay used: immunoSEQ multiplex PCR; TCRdb lists only in-frame clones, some missing. The sample gives about 180,000 clones, 70% to 80% of which show up once; around 3.5% is in the top ten. Material: PBMCs. The sequence was collected from a woman aged 60 to 75 in good health and CMV-seropositive. The chain is built from TRBV18 and TRBJ2-7; the match to TRBD1 covers 10 bases. The CDR3 region is CASSQTATGGNEQYF. The CDR3 DNA sequence: TGTGCCAGCTCACAGACTGCGACAGGGGGCAACGAGCAGTACTTC.